This TCR beta chain was recorded in a study of CD8+CD57+ T cells in acquired aplastic anemia (dated by TCRdb to 2016 to 2019). Context from the whole study: A mean of roughly 2.9 ug of DNA, ranging from 0.2 to 27.4 ug, was extracted from sorted CD4+ and CD8+ cells. A CD8+CD57+ expansion meant a frequency higher than the mean frequency seen in healthy subjects. The investigation overall reported the following: Twenty-nine CD8+ CDR3 sequences were found in both patients and controls but appeared to be highly expressed in patients and within the immunodominant clones of the patients. Patients and healthy controls showed no significant difference in CD8+ Simpson's diversity (P=0.060).

Flow cytometry had shown CD8+CD57+ cell expansion in the patients selected for sequencing. All patients had severe acquired aplastic anemia diagnosed by International Study of Aplastic Anemia and Agranulocytosis and Camitta criteria. No patient had received any therapy when blood was sampled. In this study, sorted CD4+ and CD8+ T cells from the blood of healthy subjects and of severe aplastic anemia patients had their TCR repertoires deep-sequenced. Patients were enrolled under clinicaltrials.gov protocols 00001620, 01623167, 00001397, 00071045, 00081523 and 00961064 in the USA. Ficoll-Paque density gradient centrifugation was used to isolate peripheral blood mononuclear cells. Before DNA was extracted, CD4+ and CD8+ T cells were sorted using either FACS or magnetic beads. TCR beta VDJ combination and CDR3 sequence profiling used genomic DNA as the template. An Illumina HiSeq 2000 was the platform used for TCR repertoire sequencing. In the authors' own workflow: TRBV/TRBJ rearrangement plots, CDR3 size and DJ length profiles, and Simpson's diversity index were used to evaluate the repertoires. The most abundant DNA sequence in the deep sequencing data was defined as the immunodominant clone. CDR3 amino acid sequences were screened for sharing across subjects and compared with published repertoires and the VDJdb database. TCRdb took the public reads, trimmed them with fastp at Q25, ran MiXCR for clone calling and kept in-frame beta chains. Merged by CDR3 protein, the rows form single entries marked with the most common genes and DNA. Here the V and J calls rest on TCRdb's processing, not on the authors' analysis. A total of hundreds of thousands of distinct CDR3 sequences appear in this sample, roughly 53% of them only once. The top ten clones comprise roughly 1.2% of the sample.

The CDR3 runs 15 amino acids, cysteine and phenylalanine included. The retained sequence is limited to the CDR3, 45 bases, with the frame set at the first base. The CDR1 and CDR2 encoded by the germline V gene are SGHRS and YFSETQ. V lost 0 bases and J lost 2 bases; the stretch between them is 10 bases long. This clonotype appeared a single time. Its specific antigen is unknown. Base qualities are not at hand, and no much larger clone is one base apart. One read alone is weak evidence. Material: sorted CD4+, CD8+, or CD8+CD57+ T cells (not recorded which) from PBMCs. The sequence joins TRBV5-1 to TRBJ2-3; confidence is insufficient to name the D gene. This receptor was obtained from a human donor with aplastic anemia. The DNA sequence is as follows: TGCGCCAGCAGCTTGGGAGGTGTGTACACAGATACGCAGTATTTT. Its protein product is CASSLGGVYTDTQYF.